This T cell receptor beta chain was identified during a study of blood T cell repertoires in COVID-19. Looking at the study overall: Sites across the United States, Italy and Spain contributed samples from acute and convalescent COVID-19.

The CDR3 totals 12 residues. The J segment lost 7 bases and the V segment lost 6 bases, leaving 2 bases of the junction unmatched. Profiling relied on immunoSEQ multiplex PCR, and the TCRdb table lists in-frame clones only, not all of them. This table has about 330,000 clones, 92% appearing once. The chain recombines TRBV12-3 or TRBV12-4 with TRBJ2-1; 8 bases match TRBD1. The clonotype comes from a woman in her 30s who had recovered from COVID-19. Input material: PBMCs or T cells enriched from blood (not recorded which). The CDR3 loop is CASSRQGNEQFF. The CDR3 DNA follows: TGTGCCAGCAGCCGACAGGGGAATGAGCAGTTCTTC.